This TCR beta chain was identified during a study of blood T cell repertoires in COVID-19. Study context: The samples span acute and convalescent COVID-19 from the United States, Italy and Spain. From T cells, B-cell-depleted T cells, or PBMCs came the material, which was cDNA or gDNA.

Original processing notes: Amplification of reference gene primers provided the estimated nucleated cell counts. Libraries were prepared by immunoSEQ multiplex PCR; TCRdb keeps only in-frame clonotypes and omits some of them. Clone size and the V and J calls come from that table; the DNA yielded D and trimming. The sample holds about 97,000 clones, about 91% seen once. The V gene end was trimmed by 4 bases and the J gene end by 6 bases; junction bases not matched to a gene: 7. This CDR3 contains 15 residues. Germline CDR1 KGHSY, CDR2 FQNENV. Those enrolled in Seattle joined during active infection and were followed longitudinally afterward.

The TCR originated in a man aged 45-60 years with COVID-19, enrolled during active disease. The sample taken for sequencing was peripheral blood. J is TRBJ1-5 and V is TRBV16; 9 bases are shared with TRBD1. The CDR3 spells CASSPGQGPSQPQHF. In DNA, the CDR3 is TGTGCCAGCAGCCCAGGACAGGGGCCATCTCAGCCCCAGCATTTT. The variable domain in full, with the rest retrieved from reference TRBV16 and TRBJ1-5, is GEEVAQTPKHLVRGEGQKAKLYCAPIKGHSYVFWYQQVLKNEFKFLISFQNENVFDETGMPKERFSAKCLPNSPCSLEIQATKLEDSAVYFCASSPGQGPSQPQHFGDGTRLSIL.